This T cell receptor beta chain derives from a study of blood T cell repertoires in COVID-19. Study information: PBMCs, B-cell-depleted T cells, or T cells were the source of the cDNA or gDNA that made up the material.

Authors' methods: Estimation of nucleated cell counts relied on the amplification of reference gene primers. Method: immunoSEQ multiplex PCR; TCRdb's copy keeps in-frame clones and lacks some. That table gives V, J and clone size, and the DNA gave D and trimming. The repertoire includes about 130,000 clones, 65% to 90% of them detected once, and over 7.5% sits in the top ten. CDR3 length equals 15 residues. Germline lookup yields CDR1 SGHRS and CDR2 YFSETQ. V gave up 4 bases and J gave up 4 bases; unmatched junction bases: 10. V gene TRBV5-1 combines with J gene TRBJ2-7, with 8 bases lining up with TRBD2. Sequencing input: peripheral blood. The receptor comes from a woman aged 60-70 years with active or convalescent COVID-19. The CDR3 DNA sequence: TGCGCCAGCAGCCCGGGAGGGATAGGGGGTTACGAGCAGTACTTC. Residues: CASSPGGIGGYEQYF.